A single sample gave rise to the 30 T cell receptor beta chains below, sequenced in a study of blood T cell repertoires in COVID-19. The table came from immunoSEQ multiplex PCR; TCRdb's copy has only in-frame clones and leaves some out. The sample has approximately 150,000 clones, 87% seen once. The sample was peripheral blood. Receptor source: a human donor in a cohort sampled during active COVID-19.

This clone was seen once. The rearrangement uses TRBV21-1 and TRBJ2-2; TRBD2 reflects the table's D call only, with no check against the DNA. TRBV21-1 is a recognized pseudogene. This CDR3 has 18 residues. The CDR3 here is CASSKFWLLAGDDGELFF. The CDR3 nucleotides read TGTGCCAGCAGCAAATTCTGGCTACTAGCGGGAGACGACGGGGAGCTGTTTTTT.

V and J are TRBV5-1 and TRBJ1-2, with D possibly TRBD1 on 6 matching bases. The CDR3 contains 14 residues. Per germline, CDR1 SGHRS and CDR2 YFSETQ. The V and J ends lost 4 bases and 3 bases respectively, with 13 bases between them. The CDR3 loop reads CASSQSGGDYGYTF. CDR3 in DNA: TGCGCCAGCAGCCAGTCGGGGGGCGACTATGGCTACACCTTC.

This chain links TRBV4-2 with TRBJ2-7; 13 bases are a match to TRBD2. V trimming: 5 bases; J trimming: 5 bases; junction bases outside the gene matches: 3. This CDR3 comprises 14 residues. Germline V gives CDR1 LGHNA, CDR2 YNFKEQ. CDR3 bases: TGTGCCAGCAGCGGGACTAGCGGGAAACACGAGCAGTACTTC. The encoded protein is CASSGTSGKHEQYF.

In its sample, this clone was seen a few times. The chain links TRBV24-1 to TRBJ2-3; TRBD2 matches 8 bases. The CDR3 totals 15 residues. Germline V CDR1 and CDR2: KGHDR, SFDVKD. With V trimmed by 6 bases and J by 4 bases, 8 bases remained unmatched. The chain's CDR3 is CATSRGRGASDTQYF. The CDR3 DNA reads as TGTGCCACCAGTCGTGGGCGGGGGGCCTCAGATACGCAGTATTTT.

The table lists this clone with a few counts. This chain links TRBV27 with TRBJ1-5; 7 bases align to TRBD1. The length of the CDR3 is 15 residues. The ends lost 4 bases at V and 4 bases at J; junction bases unmatched: 7. Germline assignment: CDR1 MNHEY and CDR2 SMNVEV (reference sequence). The CDR3 here is CASSSGTAPNQPQHF. The CDR3 DNA is TGTGCCAGCAGTTCGGGGACAGCGCCGAATCAGCCCCAGCATTTT.

The J gene is TRBJ2-6, the V gene TRBV4-1; D not certain. This CDR3 contains 15 residues. V lost 1 base, J lost 4 bases, and 8 bases lay in between. From germline, CDR1 is MGHRA and CDR2 YSYEKL. The DNA of the CDR3 is TGCGCCAGCAGCCAAGGTGACACGGGGGCCAACGTCCTGACTTTC. This sequence encodes CASSQGDTGANVLTF.

V gene TRBV6-5 combines with J gene TRBJ1-1, with D unresolved. The V end lost 5 bases, the J end lost 8 bases, and 15 bases lay between the germline ends. The length of the CDR3 is 13 residues. Looked up from germline, CDR1 is MNHEY and CDR2 is SVGAGI. CDR3 in DNA: TGTGCCAGCAGTAACATTCCGGGAGCCGAAGCTTTCTTT. This encodes CASSNIPGAEAFF.

CDR3 sequence reads: CASSFTGETEAFF. CDR3 sequence (DNA): TGTGCCAGCAGCTTTACAGGAGAGACTGAAGCTTTCTTT. V gene TRBV5-4 combines with J gene TRBJ1-1, with a tentative D call TRBD1 (5 bases). The CDR3 is made up of 13 amino acids. Trimming took 2 bases from V and 5 from J, leaving 10 bases between them. Germline CDR1 SGHNT, CDR2 YYREEE (reference sequence).

The chain combines TRBV6-5 with TRBJ2-7; D is undetermined. This CDR3 is 11 amino acids long. Germline V gene lookup returns CDR1 MNHEY and CDR2 SVGAGI. In nucleotides, the CDR3 is TGTGGGGTCACAGAACCTTATGAGCAGTACTTC. Translation gives CGVTEPYEQYF.

CDR3 loop: CASWAERLAYIQETQYF. The CDR3 DNA reads as TGTGCAAGTTGGGCCGAAAGACTAGCCTATATCCAAGAGACCCAGTACTTC. The V gene is TRBV12-2, the J gene TRBJ2-5; the DNA was not compared with TRBD2, the D call given in the table. TRBV12-2 represents a pseudogene. The CDR3 extends over 17 amino acids.

V is TRBV11-2 and J is TRBJ1-1; TRBD1 aligns across 7 bases. The CDR3 covers 15 residues. Germline V lookup: CDR1 SGHAT, CDR2 FQNNGV. Trimming at V came to 2 bases and at J to 5 bases, leaving 8 bases not matched to a gene. The CDR3 reads CASSLSGSGGTEAFF. CDR3 bases: TGTGCCAGCAGCTTATCAGGGTCAGGGGGAACTGAAGCTTTCTTT.

The rearrangement links TRBV9 to TRBJ2-7, with 8 positions matching TRBD1. The CDR3 loop spans 16 amino acids. From germline, CDR1 is SGDLS and CDR2 YYNGEE. Unmatched junction bases numbered 12, after V lost 4 bases and J lost 3 bases. CDR3 amino acids: CASSPDRTGRNYEQYF. The CDR3 nucleotides read TGTGCCAGCAGCCCCGATCGGACAGGGCGAAACTACGAGCAGTACTTC.

The chain couples TRBV10-3 to TRBJ2-7; no definite D call. Germline V gives CDR1 ENHRY, CDR2 SYGVKD. The CDR3 covers 12 residues. Trimming pared 7 bases from V and 6 bases from J, leaving 13 bases between. CDR3 nucleotide sequence: TGTGCCATCAAATACTCGAGTGGCGAGCAGTACTTC. Translation gives CAIKYSSGEQYF.

The chain recombines TRBV5-6 with TRBJ1-6, with D unclear. This CDR3 has 12 amino acids. Germline CDR1 and CDR2: SGHDT and YYEEEE. The V end was cut by 2 bases, the J end by 7 bases, with 4 bases between. The CDR3 sequence is CASSFPNSPLHF. In nucleotides, the CDR3 is TGTGCCAGCAGCTTCCCAAATTCACCCCTCCACTTT.

The genes are TRBV30 and TRBJ2-7; TRBD2 might be the D (5 bases). V lost 4 bases, J lost 2 bases, and 12 bases lay in between. Germline CDR1 and CDR2: GTSNPN and SVGIG (reference sequence). CDR3 length: 13 residues. The CDR3 protein is CAWNGAETYEQYF. CDR3 sequence (DNA): TGTGCCTGGAACGGAGCGGAGACCTACGAGCAGTACTTC. Combining the CDR3 with reference TRBV30 and TRBJ2-7 gives the whole variable domain SQTIHQWPATLVQPVGSPLSLECTVEGTSNPNLYWYRQAAGRGLQLLFYSVGIGQISSEVPQNLSASRPQDRQFILSSKKLLLSDSGFYLCAWNGAETYEQYFGPGTRLTVT.

This clone was recorded once. V usage is TRBV19 and J usage is TRBJ2-2, with 9 bases matching TRBD1. V lost 5 bases and J lost 0; bases outside the gene matches: 7. The CDR3 covers 17 residues. CDR1 LNHDA and CDR2 SQIVND come from the germline V gene (reference sequence). The CDR3 protein is CASSGKTGGSNTGELFF. CDR3 in DNA: TGTGCCAGTAGTGGAAAGACAGGGGGATCGAACACCGGGGAGCTGTTTTTT.

This chain uses TRBV14 with TRBJ2-3; no clear D gene. Germline V gene sequence: CDR1 SGHDN, CDR2 FVKESK. V lost 11 bases to trimming and J lost 3 bases, with 15 bases between them. The length of the CDR3 is 13 residues. For the CDR3, the DNA is TGTGCCTCTACTCGAGCCCTAACAGATACGCAGTATTTT. It specifies CASTRALTDTQYF.

J is TRBJ2-1 and V is TRBV30, with D perhaps matching TRBD1 (6 bases). The CDR3 is 17 residues long. Per the germline V gene, CDR1 is GTSNPN and CDR2 is SVGIG (reference sequence). Trimming cost V 0 bases and J 6 bases, with 21 bases left between them. The CDR3 protein is CAWSVGPTGLGPNEQFF. The CDR3 nucleotides are TGTGCCTGGAGTGTTGGGCCAACAGGGCTGGGGCCCAATGAGCAGTTCTTC.

The J gene is TRBJ2-7, the V gene TRBV30, with D perhaps matching TRBD1 (6 bases). Germline V gene data show CDR1 as GTSNPN and CDR2 as SVGIG (reference sequence). The V gene lost 2 bases and the J gene lost 3 bases, with 11 bases spanning the gap. This CDR3 comprises 13 residues. In DNA, the CDR3 is TGTGCCTGGAGTCCTCCGGACAGCTACGAGCAGTACTTC. Residues: CAWSPPDSYEQYF.

This clone was counted once. The chain couples TRBV30 to TRBJ1-2, with D hard to call. Looked up from germline, CDR1 is GTSNPN and CDR2 is SVGIG (reference sequence). V lost 3 bases and J 6 bases, leaving 14 bases between the germline ends. This CDR3 spans 13 amino acids. The chain's CDR3 is CAWSPLWEDGYTF. CDR3 in DNA: TGTGCCTGGAGCCCCCTTTGGGAGGATGGCTACACCTTC.

The chain recombines TRBV6-1 with TRBJ2-1, with a weak D call TRBD1 (5 bases). Germline V gene lookup returns CDR1 MNHNS and CDR2 SASEGT. The V gene lost 2 bases and the J gene lost 0 bases, with 11 bases spanning the gap. The CDR3 is made up of 16 amino acids. The CDR3 reads CASSEWQGSSYNEQFF. For the CDR3, the DNA is TGTGCCAGCAGTGAATGGCAGGGAAGCTCCTACAATGAGCAGTTCTTC.

In nucleotides, the CDR3 is TGTGCCAGCAGTTTTCTGGGGGGGGAAAAACTGTTTTTT. Its translation: CASSFLGGEKLFF. The rearrangement uses TRBV27 and TRBJ1-4; D is perhaps TRBD1 (5 bases). Per the germline V gene, CDR1 is MNHEY and CDR2 is SMNVEV (reference sequence). This CDR3 comprises 13 residues. Trimming left V 3 bases short and J 8 bases short, with 10 bases between. The full variable domain, in which reference TRBV27 and TRBJ1-4 provide the parts outside the CDR3, is EAQVTQNPRYLITVTGKKLTVTCSQNMNHEYMSWYRQDPGLGLRQIYYSMNVEVTDKGDVPEGYKVSRKEKRNFPLILESPSPNQTSLYFCASSFLGGEKLFFGSGTQLSVL.

The CDR3 is CASSRTSGTSSYEQYF. Written as DNA, the CDR3 is TGTGCCAGTAGTAGGACTAGCGGGACAAGCTCCTACGAGCAGTACTTC. V is TRBV19 and J is TRBJ2-7; 12 nucleotides agree with TRBD2. V shed 4 bases and J 0 bases; nucleotides not matched to a gene: 4. Germline V gene data show CDR1 as LNHDA and CDR2 as SQIVND (reference sequence). CDR3 length: 16 residues.

The chain links TRBV5-6 to TRBJ2-3; the match to TRBD2 covers 12 bases. Germline CDR1 is SGHDT and CDR2 is YYEEEE. The CDR3 runs 16 residues. V was pared by 4 bases and J by 3 bases, with 6 bases of the junction left unmatched. Written as DNA, the CDR3 is TGTGCCAGCAGCCCGACTAGCGGGGGAATTACAGATACGCAGTATTTT. This gives the protein CASSPTSGGITDTQYF.

This chain links TRBV3-1 (or the pseudogene TRBV3-2) with TRBJ2-4, with D possibly matching TRBD2 (5 bases). This CDR3 has 16 amino acids. Germline CDR1 LGHDT, CDR2 YNNKEL (reference sequence). Trimming pared 2 bases from V and 0 bases from J, leaving 11 bases between. The CDR3 DNA is TGTGCCAGCAGCCAAATGAGCGGATTAGCCAAAAACATTCAGTACTTC. Residues: CASSQMSGLAKNIQYF.

This clone occurred a few times. The CDR3 sequence: CASSFRLAGSYEQYF. Written as DNA, the CDR3 is TGTGCCAGCAGCTTCAGACTAGCGGGGAGCTACGAGCAGTACTTC. The V and J genes are TRBV7-8 and TRBJ2-7; 11 nucleotides match TRBD2. V trimming: 3 bases; J trimming: 3 bases; junction bases outside the gene matches: 4. This CDR3 is 15 amino acids long. Germline V lookup: CDR1 SGHVS, CDR2 FQNEAQ.

The chain carries TRBV7-2 and TRBJ2-6, with a possible D match to TRBD2 (5 bases). The CDR3 length is 16 residues. Germline CDR1 SGHTA, CDR2 FQGNSA. The V end lost 2 bases, the J end lost 4 bases, and 12 bases lay between the germline ends. CDR3 bases: TGTGCCAGCAGCTTAAGGACTGGTTCCGGGGCCAACGTCCTGACTTTC. Translated, it gives CASSLRTGSGANVLTF.

The chain uses TRBV5-1 and TRBJ1-1; a possible D gene is TRBD1 (6 bases). The V gene lost 5 bases and the J gene lost 6 bases, with 17 bases spanning the gap. This CDR3 comprises 14 residues. Germline V gives CDR1 SGHRS, CDR2 YFSETQ. The CDR3 sequence: CASSRTGGAPEAFF. The CDR3 region has the DNA TGCGCCAGCAGTAGGACGGGGGGCGCCCCTGAAGCTTTCTTT.

The chain combines TRBV5-1 with TRBJ1-2; no clear D. The CDR3 is 12 amino acids. Germline CDR1 and CDR2: SGHRS and YFSETQ. The V gene lost 4 bases and the J gene lost 5 bases, with 9 bases spanning the gap. Here the CDR3 DNA reads TGCGCCAGCAGCATCGACGGGTATGGCTACACCTTC. This encodes CASSIDGYGYTF.

This clone was counted a single time. This rearrangement joins TRBV27 to TRBJ2-7; TRBD1 might be the D (6 bases). The CDR3 is 14 amino acids. V shed 3 bases and J shed 2 bases, with 11 bases lying between them. From germline, CDR1 is MNHEY and CDR2 SMNVEV (reference sequence). The chain's CDR3 is CASSFSRGPYEQYF. The CDR3 nucleotides read TGTGCCAGCAGTTTCTCCAGGGGCCCCTACGAGCAGTACTTC.